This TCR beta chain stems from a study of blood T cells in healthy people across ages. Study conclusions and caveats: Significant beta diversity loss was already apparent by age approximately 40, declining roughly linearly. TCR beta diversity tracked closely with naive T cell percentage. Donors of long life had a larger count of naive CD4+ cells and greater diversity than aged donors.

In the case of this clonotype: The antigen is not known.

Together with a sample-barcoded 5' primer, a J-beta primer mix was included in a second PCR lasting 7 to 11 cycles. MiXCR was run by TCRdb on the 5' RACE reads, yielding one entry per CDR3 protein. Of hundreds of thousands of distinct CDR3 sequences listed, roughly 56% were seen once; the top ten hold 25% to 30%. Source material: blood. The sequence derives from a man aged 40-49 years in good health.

The CDR3 coding sequence is TGTGCCAGCAGCCCCCGATCGGCGGGCACAGATACGCAGTATTTT. The encoded protein is CASSPRSAGTDTQYF. The chain links TRBV7-9 to TRBJ2-3; D call uncertain. Germline lookup yields CDR1 SEHNR and CDR2 FQNEAQ (reference sequence). This CDR3 has 15 residues. The ends were cut back, 5 bases at V and 1 base at J, with 13 bases in the middle.